The entry that follows covers one T cell receptor beta chain sequence. For recovered donors of Cohort 3, there were two negative PCRs, clearance, or symptom resolution. These data come from a study of blood T cell repertoires in COVID-19. Study at large: Samples of COVID-19 (acute and convalescent) were obtained from the United States, Italy and Spain. PBMCs, B-cell-depleted T cells, or T cells provided the cDNA or gDNA that made up the material.

The data were produced by immunoSEQ multiplex PCR, yet TCRdb's version contains in-frame clones alone and is incomplete. The repertoire holds approximately 200,000 clones, with 75% to 85% as singletons. V gave up 8 bases and J gave up 5 bases; unmatched junction bases: 7. CDR1 and CDR2 from the germline V gene are MDHEN and SYDVKM. The CDR3 loop spans 13 amino acids. This TCR came from a middle-aged man who had recovered from COVID-19. Sample: PBMCs or T cells enriched from blood (not recorded which). V usage is TRBV28 and J usage is TRBJ2-5, with 8 bases that match TRBD2. The CDR3 nucleotides read TGTGCCAGCGGGGATAGCGGGAAGGAGACCCAGTACTTC. Translated: CASGDSGKETQYF.